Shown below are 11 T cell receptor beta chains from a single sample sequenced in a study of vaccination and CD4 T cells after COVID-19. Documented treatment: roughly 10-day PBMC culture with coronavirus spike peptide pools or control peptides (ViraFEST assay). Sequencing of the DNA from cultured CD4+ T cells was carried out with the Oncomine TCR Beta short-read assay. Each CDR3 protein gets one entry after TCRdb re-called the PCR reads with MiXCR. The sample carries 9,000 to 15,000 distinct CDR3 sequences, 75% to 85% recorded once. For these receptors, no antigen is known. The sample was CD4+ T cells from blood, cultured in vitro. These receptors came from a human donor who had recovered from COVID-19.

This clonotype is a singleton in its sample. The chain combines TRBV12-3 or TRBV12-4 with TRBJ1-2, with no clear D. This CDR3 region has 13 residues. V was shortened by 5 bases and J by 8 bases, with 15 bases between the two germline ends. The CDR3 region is CASSIRPTGGYTF. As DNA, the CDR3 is TGTGCCAGCAGTATTCGCCCCACCGGAGGCTACACCTTC.

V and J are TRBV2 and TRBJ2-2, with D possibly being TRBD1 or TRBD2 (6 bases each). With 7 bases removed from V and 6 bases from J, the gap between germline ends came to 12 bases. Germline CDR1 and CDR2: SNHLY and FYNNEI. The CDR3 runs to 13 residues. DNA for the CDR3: TGTGCCAGCAAAAGGGGGGATCCCGGGGAGCTGTTTTTT. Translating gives CASKRGDPGELFF. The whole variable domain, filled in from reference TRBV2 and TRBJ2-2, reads EPEVTQTPSHQVTQMGQEVILRCVPISNHLYFYWYRQILGQKVEFLVSFYNNEISEKSEIFDDQFSVERPDGSNFTLKIRSTKLEDSAMYFCASKRGDPGELFFGEGSRLTVL.

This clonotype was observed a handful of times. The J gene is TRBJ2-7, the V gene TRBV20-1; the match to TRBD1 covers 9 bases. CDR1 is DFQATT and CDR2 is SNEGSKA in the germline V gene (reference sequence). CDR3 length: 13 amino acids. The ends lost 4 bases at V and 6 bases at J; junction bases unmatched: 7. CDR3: CSATRTGEGEQYF. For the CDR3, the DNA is TGCAGTGCTACCCGGACAGGGGAGGGCGAGCAGTACTTC.

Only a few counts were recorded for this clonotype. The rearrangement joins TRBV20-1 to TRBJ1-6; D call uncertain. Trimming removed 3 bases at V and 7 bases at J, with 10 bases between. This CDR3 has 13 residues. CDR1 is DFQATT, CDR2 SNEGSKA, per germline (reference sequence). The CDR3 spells CSARGNKNSPLHF. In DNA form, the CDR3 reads TGCAGTGCTAGGGGTAACAAAAATTCACCCCTCCACTTT.

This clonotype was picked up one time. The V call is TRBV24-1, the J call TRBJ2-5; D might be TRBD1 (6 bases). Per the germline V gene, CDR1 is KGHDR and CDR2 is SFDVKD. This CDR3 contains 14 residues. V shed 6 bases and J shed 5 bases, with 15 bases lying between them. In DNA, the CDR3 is TGTGCCACCAGTATGGACAGTACGAGGGAGACCCAGTACTTC. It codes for CATSMDSTRETQYF.

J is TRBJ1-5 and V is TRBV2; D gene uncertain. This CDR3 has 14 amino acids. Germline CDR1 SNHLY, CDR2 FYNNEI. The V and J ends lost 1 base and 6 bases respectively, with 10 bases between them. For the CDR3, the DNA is TGTGCCAGCAGTGAAGGGCAGTGGGGTCAGCCCCAGCATTTT. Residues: CASSEGQWGQPQHF.

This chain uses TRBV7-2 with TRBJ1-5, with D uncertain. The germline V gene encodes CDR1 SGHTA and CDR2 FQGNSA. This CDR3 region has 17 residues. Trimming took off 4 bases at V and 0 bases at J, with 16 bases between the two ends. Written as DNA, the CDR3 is TGTGCCAGCAGCTGGGATGAAGGAAGCTTTAGCAATCAGCCCCAGCATTTT. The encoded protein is CASSWDEGSFSNQPQHF.

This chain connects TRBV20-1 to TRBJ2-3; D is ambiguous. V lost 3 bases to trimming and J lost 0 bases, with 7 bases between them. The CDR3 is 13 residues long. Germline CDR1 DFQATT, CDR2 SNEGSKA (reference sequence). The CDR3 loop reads CSASRVSTDTQYF. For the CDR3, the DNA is TGCAGTGCTAGTAGGGTGAGCACAGATACGCAGTATTTT.

DNA for the CDR3: TGTGCCAGCAGCTATATTTACGAGCAGTACTTC. It specifies CASSYIYEQYF. This chain uses TRBV7-2 with TRBJ2-7; no clear D. The CDR3 sequence is 11 residues long. CDR1 is SGHTA and CDR2 is FQGNSA in the germline V gene. Between the trimmed V and J ends, which lost 4 bases and 4 bases, there was a span of 5 bases. Full variable domain (missing parts from reference TRBV7-2 and TRBJ2-7): GAGVSQSPSNKVTEKGKDVELRCDPISGHTALYWYRQSLGQGLEFLIYFQGNSAPDKSGLPSDRFSAERTGGSVSTLTIQRTQQEDSAVYLCASSYIYEQYFGPGTRLTVT.

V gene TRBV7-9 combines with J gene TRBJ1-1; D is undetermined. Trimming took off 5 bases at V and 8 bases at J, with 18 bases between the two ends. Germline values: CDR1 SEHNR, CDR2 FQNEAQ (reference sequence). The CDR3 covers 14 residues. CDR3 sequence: CASSPSWEGGEAFF. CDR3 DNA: TGTGCCAGCAGCCCCAGCTGGGAGGGCGGCGAAGCTTTCTTT.

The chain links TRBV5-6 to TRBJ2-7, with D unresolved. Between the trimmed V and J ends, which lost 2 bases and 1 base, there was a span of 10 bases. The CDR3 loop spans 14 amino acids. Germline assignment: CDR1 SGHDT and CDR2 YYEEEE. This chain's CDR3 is CASSFRYGSYEQYF. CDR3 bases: TGTGCCAGCAGCTTTAGGTACGGATCCTACGAGCAGTACTTC. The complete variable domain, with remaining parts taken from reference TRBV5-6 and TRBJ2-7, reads DAGVTQSPTHLIKTRGQQVTLRCSPKSGHDTVSWYQQALGQGPQFIFQYYEEEERQRGNFPDRFSGHQFPNYSSELNVNALLLGDSALYLCASSFRYGSYEQYFGPGTRLTVT.